This paragraph covers one T cell receptor (beta chain) sequence. The data stem from a study of technical replicates of blood from several donors. The assay was immunoSEQ multiplex PCR, and TCRdb's table has in-frame clones only and misses some. The sample lists 65,000 to 95,000 clones; around 90% were seen once. Sample: T cells isolated from PBMCs. The origin of this receptor is a human donor in good health.

The CDR3 DNA follows: TGTGCCAGCAGCCGCGGGGGACAGGGGGCCCAAGAGACCCAGTACTTC. This encodes CASSRGGQGAQETQYF. The genes are TRBV5-4 and TRBJ2-5; the match to TRBD1 covers 12 bases. CDR1 is SGHNT and CDR2 is YYREEE in the germline V gene (reference sequence). Germline trimming cut 4 bases from V and 1 base from J; bases unmatched to any gene: 5. The CDR3 extends over 16 amino acids.